This T cell receptor (beta chain) was retrieved from a study of Ad26.COV2.S vaccination and SARS-CoV-2 variants. Regarding treatment: 15 to 20 received Ad26.COV2.S at low or high dose, single or two shots; about 5 received placebo; per-sample allocation not given. Collection of samples fell on day 63 after the first vaccine or placebo injection. This CDR3 is 13 amino acids long. Between the trimmed V and J ends, which lost 2 bases and 5 bases, there was a span of 10 bases. Looked up from germline, CDR1 is SGHTA and CDR2 is FQGNSA. The protocol was immunoSEQ multiplex PCR, while the TCRdb copy is restricted to in-frame clones and leaves out a portion. The top ten hold about 11% of the sample, which has some 250,000 clones, 70% to 90% seen once. The sample holds a few counts of this clone.

The sample here was peripheral blood, taken in a trial of Ad26.COV2.S vaccine versus placebo. The gene calls are TRBV7-2 and TRBJ2-7; a possible D gene is TRBD1 (6 bases). The origin of this receptor is a person between 18 and 65 years old who received the Ad26.COV2.S COVID-19 vaccine or a placebo. The CDR3 loop is CASSLITGNEQYF. The CDR3 nucleotides read TGTGCCAGCAGCTTAATAACAGGGAACGAGCAGTACTTC. Based on the CDR3 plus reference TRBV7-2 and TRBJ2-7, the full variable domain is GAGVSQSPSNKVTEKGKDVELRCDPISGHTALYWYRQSLGQGLEFLIYFQGNSAPDKSGLPSDRFSAERTGGSVSTLTIQRTQQEDSAVYLCASSLITGNEQYFGPGTRLTVT.